Listed here are 19 T cell receptor beta chains from one sample, sequenced in a study of T-cell memory formation after mild COVID-19. TCRdb called the 5' RACE reads again in MiXCR, with one record for every CDR3 protein. The sample has roughly 500,000 distinct CDR3 sequences; roughly 20% are singletons. Material for sequencing was PBMCs or a T cell subset sorted from them (not recorded which). The source of these receptors is an adult woman who had mild COVID-19 (a few samples of this study predate the infection). Cell type and time point are not known.

This rearrangement joins TRBV18 to TRBJ2-2; D is perhaps TRBD1 (6 bases). Looked up from germline, CDR1 is KGHSH and CDR2 is LQKENI. V lost 3 bases, J lost 6 bases, and 17 bases lay in between. This CDR3 contains 16 residues. The CDR3 reads CASSPNPGTNPGELFF. Here the CDR3 DNA reads TGTGCCAGCTCACCTAATCCTGGGACAAATCCCGGGGAGCTGTTTTTT.

The genes are TRBV2 and TRBJ2-1; D is possibly TRBD2 (6 bases). Trimming left V 8 bases short and J 6 bases short, with 11 bases between. This CDR3 contains 12 residues. CDR1 is SNHLY and CDR2 is FYNNEI in the germline V gene. This CDR3 reads CASSTGGNEQFF. The CDR3 DNA reads as TGTGCCAGCTCAACCGGGGGCAATGAGCAGTTCTTC.

The chain combines TRBV4-1 with TRBJ2-2; the D gene is possibly TRBD2 (5 bases). Trimming cost V 0 bases and J 6 bases, with 8 bases left between them. Germline V lookup: CDR1 MGHRA, CDR2 YSYEKL. The CDR3 has 14 amino acids. For the CDR3, the DNA is TGCGCCAGCAGCCAAGAGGTAGCGCCCGGGGAGCTGTTTTTT. It yields the protein CASSQEVAPGELFF.

This clonotype was found a few times. The chain couples TRBV5-1 to TRBJ1-3; 11 nucleotides line up with TRBD1. Germline CDR1 and CDR2: SGHRS and YFSETQ. The CDR3 runs 18 residues. V dropped 3 bases and J dropped 0; count of bases not matched to a gene: 8. The CDR3 DNA follows: TGCGCCAGCAGCTACTCCGGGACAGGGGGTTCCTCTGGAAACACCATATATTTT. Its protein is CASSYSGTGGSSGNTIYF. Supplemented by reference TRBV5-1 and TRBJ1-3, the full variable domain reads KAGVTQTPRYLIKTRGQQVTLSCSPISGHRSVSWYQQTPGQGLQFLFEYFSETQRNKGNFPGRFSGRQFSNSRSEMNVSTLELGDSALYLCASSYSGTGGSSGNTIYFGEGSWLTVV.

This clonotype has only a few counts. CDR3 region: CASSSPRGELFF. CDR3 coding DNA: TGCGCCAGCAGCTCCCCTCGGGGGGAGCTGTTTTTT. The chain combines TRBV5-1 with TRBJ2-2; D not certain. V lost 3 bases to trimming and J lost 8 bases, with 8 bases between them. This CDR3 spans 12 amino acids. The germline V gene encodes CDR1 SGHRS and CDR2 YFSETQ.

The genes are TRBV24-1 and TRBJ2-2, with a weak D call TRBD2 (5 bases). The CDR3 has 16 amino acids. Germline-derived CDR1 and CDR2 are KGHDR and SFDVKD. Between the trimmed V and J ends, which lost 3 bases and 3 bases, there was a span of 13 bases. The DNA of the CDR3 is TGTGCCACCAGTGATGCCGCGGGTACCGACACCGGGGAGCTGTTTTTT. Translating it yields CATSDAAGTDTGELFF.

The rearrangement links TRBV9 to TRBJ2-3, with a weak D call TRBD2 (5 bases). The germline CDR1 and CDR2 sequences are SGDLS and YYNGEE. Trimming removed 0 bases at V and 3 bases at J, with 14 bases between. The CDR3 runs to 16 residues. Written as DNA, the CDR3 is TGTGCCAGCAGCGTAGAGGTGGGAGCAGTGACAGATACGCAGTATTTT. Translated: CASSVEVGAVTDTQYF.

V and J are TRBV7-8 and TRBJ1-2; the D is unclear. The germline V gene has CDR1 SGHVS and CDR2 FQNEAQ. The CDR3 has 16 residues. V gave up 0 bases and J gave up 3 bases, with 14 bases separating them. The CDR3 DNA reads TGTGCCAGCAGCTTAGCGCGCGGGGAGATGGACTATGGCTACACCTTC. It specifies CASSLARGEMDYGYTF. Variable domain in full (rest from reference TRBV7-8 and TRBJ1-2): GAGVSQSPRYKVAKRGQDVALRCDPISGHVSLFWYQQALGQGPEFLTYFQNEAQLDKSGLPSDRFFAERPEGSVSTLKIQRTQQEDSAVYLCASSLARGEMDYGYTFGSGTRLTVV.

The CDR3 DNA is TGTGCCAGCAGCAAGGCTGGGCGAAGGGAAGAGACCCAGTACTTC. As protein: CASSKAGRREETQYF. V is TRBV21-1 and J is TRBJ2-5; TRBD1, the table's D call, was not compared with the DNA. TRBV21-1 is designated a pseudogene. This CDR3 has 15 amino acids.

The V call is TRBV12-3 or TRBV12-4, the J call TRBJ2-2; 10 bases align to TRBD1. The CDR3 covers 19 residues. Losses at the gene ends were 3 bases for V and 4 bases for J; bases not matched to a gene: 14. In nucleotides, the CDR3 is TGTGCCAGCAGTTTTACAACTTACGACAGGGGGCACCTCACCGGGGAGCTGTTTTTT. Translating it yields CASSFTTYDRGHLTGELFF.

V usage is TRBV3-1 and J usage is TRBJ2-2; D is possibly TRBD2 (6 bases). V lost 0 bases to trimming and J lost 7 bases, with 9 bases between them. The CDR3 spans 14 residues. The germline CDR1 and CDR2 sequences are LGHDT and YNNKEL (reference sequence). CDR3 amino acids: CASSQEGEDGELFF. CDR3 DNA sequence: TGTGCCAGCAGCCAAGAGGGGGAGGACGGGGAGCTGTTTTTT.

The chain employs TRBV24-1 and TRBJ2-1, with D perhaps matching TRBD2 (6 bases). Germline loops: CDR1 KGHDR, CDR2 SFDVKD. V lost 9 bases, J lost 7 bases, and 15 bases lay in between. The CDR3 totals 13 residues. CDR3 residues: CATVSGVENEQFF. In nucleotides, the CDR3 is TGTGCCACCGTCTCGGGAGTTGAGAATGAGCAGTTCTTC.

This clonotype occurred many times. This chain joins TRBV9 and TRBJ1-5; 8 bases are shared with TRBD1. This CDR3 has 14 amino acids. V lost 3 bases and J lost 5; bases outside the gene matches: 4. CDR1 and CDR2 from the germline V gene are SGDLS and YYNGEE. The CDR3 sequence: CASSAGQGHQPQHF. CDR3 in DNA: TGTGCCAGCAGCGCCGGACAGGGTCATCAGCCCCAGCATTTT.

This clonotype was counted a few times. This sequence joins TRBV27 and TRBJ2-5, with 10 bases identical to TRBD1. This CDR3 is 15 amino acids long. Losses at the gene ends were 6 bases for V and 4 bases for J; bases not matched to a gene: 8. In germline, CDR1 is MNHEY, CDR2 SMNVEV (reference sequence). The CDR3 loop is CASRAGTGVRETQYF. The CDR3 DNA is TGTGCCAGCAGAGCGGGGACAGGGGTACGAGAGACCCAGTACTTC.

This clonotype occurred once. V usage is TRBV6-6 and J usage is TRBJ1-3, with 8 positions matching TRBD1. V lost 6 bases and J lost 3; bases outside the gene matches: 13. The CDR3 is 17 amino acids. The V gene's germline CDR1 is MNHNY and CDR2 SVGAGI (reference sequence). Written as DNA, the CDR3 is TGTGCCAGCAGCATCGGACAGGGTTGGTATGGTGGAAACACCATATATTTT. Translated, it gives CASSIGQGWYGGNTIYF.

The V and J genes are TRBV10-3 and TRBJ1-2; the match to TRBD1 covers 7 bases. From germline, CDR1 is ENHRY and CDR2 SYGVKD. V gave up 7 bases and J gave up 14 bases; unmatched junction bases: 13. The CDR3 covers 12 residues. DNA for the CDR3: TGTGCCATCACCGGGGGCAGGGGGACCTTTACCTTC. This gives the protein CAITGGRGTFTF.

This clonotype was found once. CDR3 nucleotide sequence: TGTGCCAGCAGGCAGACAGGGGGCGGCTACGAGCAGTACTTC. Amino acids: CASRQTGGGYEQYF. The chain couples TRBV12-3 or TRBV12-4 to TRBJ2-7; 10 bases agree with TRBD1. This CDR3 spans 14 amino acids. Unmatched junction bases numbered 5, after V lost 6 bases and J lost 3 bases.

This clonotype occurred a few times. V gene TRBV12-3 or TRBV12-4 combines with J gene TRBJ2-2, with 7 bases that match TRBD2. V shed 6 bases, J shed 0 bases, and the junction held 7 bases outside the gene matches. The CDR3 is made up of 16 amino acids. The CDR3 nucleotides are TGTGCCAGCAGCAAAGGGACTACCTCGAACACCGGGGAGCTGTTTTTT. This codes for CASSKGTTSNTGELFF.

In this sample, this clonotype turned up many times. This rearrangement joins TRBV12-3 or TRBV12-4 to TRBJ1-5; the D gene is possibly TRBD1 (5 bases). The length of the CDR3 is 15 residues. Trimming shortened V by 4 bases and J by 2 bases, and 12 bases separated the two germline ends. The CDR3 coding sequence is TGTGCCAGCAGTTCGGGGGAAAGGGGCAATCAGCCCCAGCATTTT. Translation: CASSSGERGNQPQHF.